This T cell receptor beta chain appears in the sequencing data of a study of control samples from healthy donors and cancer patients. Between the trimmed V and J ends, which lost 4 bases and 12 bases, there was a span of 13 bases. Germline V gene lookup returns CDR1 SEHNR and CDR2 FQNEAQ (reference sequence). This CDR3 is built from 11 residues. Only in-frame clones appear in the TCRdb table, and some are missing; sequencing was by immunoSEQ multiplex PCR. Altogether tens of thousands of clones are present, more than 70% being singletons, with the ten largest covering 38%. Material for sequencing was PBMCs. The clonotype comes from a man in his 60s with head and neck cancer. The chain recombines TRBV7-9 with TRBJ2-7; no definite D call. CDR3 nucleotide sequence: TGTGCCAGCAGCTCCGTTGGGCCTACGTACTTC. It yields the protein CASSSVGPTYF.